The present TCR beta chain was sequenced within a study of blood T cell repertoires in COVID-19. V was pared by 4 bases and J by 5 bases, with 7 bases between. There are 13 residues in the CDR3. The germline gives CDR1 SGDLS, CDR2 YYNGEE. Libraries were prepared by immunoSEQ multiplex PCR; TCRdb keeps only in-frame clonotypes and omits some of them. This sample has nearly 60,000 clones; around 89% occur once, and the top ten carry 10% to 15%. This clonotype was obtained from a man aged 55 to 70 with active COVID-19. The sample consisted of peripheral blood. V usage is TRBV9 and J usage is TRBJ2-6; possibly TRBD2 for D (6 bases). The CDR3 reads CASSRDWANVLTF. The CDR3 region has the DNA TGTGCCAGCAGCCGGGACTGGGCCAACGTCCTGACTTTC.